These 24 T cell receptor beta chains originate from one sample sequenced in a study of CD8 T cells in ankylosing spondylitis. TCRdb itself ran the 5' RACE reads through MiXCR, one entry per CDR3 protein. This table has about 390,000 distinct CDR3 sequences, 20% to 25% appearing once. No antigen has been assigned to these receptors. Study-level results: Ankylosing spondylitis blood seemed to carry a telltale TCR beta motif made of fewer than ten highly homologous variants.

The sequenced sample consisted of blood, either unsorted or a sorted T cell fraction (not recorded which). The receptors derive from a male donor with ankylosing spondylitis.

The rearrangement uses TRBV20-1 and TRBJ1-6; the match to TRBD1 covers 8 bases. Losses at the gene ends were 4 bases for V and 9 bases for J; bases not matched to a gene: 8. The CDR3 runs to 14 residues. CDR1 DFQATT and CDR2 SNEGSKA come from the germline V gene (reference sequence). CDR3 loop: CSAKDRVTGSPLHF. As DNA, the CDR3 is TGCAGTGCTAAGGACAGGGTGACGGGTTCACCCCTCCACTTT.

This chain joins TRBV18 and TRBJ2-1; the D gene is possibly TRBD1 (5 bases). CDR3 size: 16 residues. Looked up from germline, CDR1 is KGHSH and CDR2 is LQKENI. Trimming left V 4 bases short and J 0 bases short, with 13 bases between. The CDR3 reads CASSQKGSSSYNEQFF. The DNA of the CDR3 is TGTGCCAGCTCACAAAAGGGGTCGAGCTCCTACAATGAGCAGTTCTTC.

This clonotype was recorded at least ten times. The rearrangement uses TRBV19 and TRBJ2-7; D gene uncertain. In germline, CDR1 is LNHDA, CDR2 SQIVND (reference sequence). This CDR3 has 13 residues. V lost 8 bases and J lost 0, with 11 bases in between. The CDR3 sequence: CASSRQSSYEQYF. DNA of the CDR3: TGTGCCAGTTCGCGGCAATCCTCCTACGAGCAGTACTTC.

The chain recombines TRBV2 with TRBJ2-2; D remains unclear. V shed 7 bases and J shed 1 base, with 4 bases lying between them. Germline values: CDR1 SNHLY, CDR2 FYNNEI. This CDR3 region has 12 residues. In DNA form, the CDR3 reads TGTGCCAGCAATAGGAACACCGGGGAGCTGTTTTTT. This codes for CASNRNTGELFF.

V and J are TRBV12-3 or TRBV12-4 and TRBJ2-7; 8 bases line up with TRBD1. The J segment lost 3 bases and the V segment lost 6 bases, leaving 10 bases of the junction unmatched. This CDR3 has 15 residues. The CDR3 is CASRSGQGVFYEQYF. The CDR3 bases are TGTGCCAGCAGATCTGGACAGGGTGTCTTCTACGAGCAGTACTTC.

This clonotype was observed a handful of times. The chain uses TRBV20-1 and TRBJ2-3, with 9 nucleotides matching TRBD2. This CDR3 spans 17 amino acids. Per germline, CDR1 DFQATT and CDR2 SNEGSKA (reference sequence). V lost 4 bases, J lost 0 bases, and 11 bases stayed unmatched. CDR3 nucleotide sequence: TGCAGTGCTAACGCCGCTCTAGCGGGGTCTAGCACAGATACGCAGTATTTT. This encodes CSANAALAGSSTDTQYF.

The chain carries TRBV11-2 and TRBJ2-2, with TRBD1 as a possible D gene (6 bases). The CDR3 runs to 15 residues. Looked up from germline, CDR1 is SGHAT and CDR2 is FQNNGV. Trimming removed 0 bases at V and 6 bases at J, with 11 bases between. The CDR3 spells CASSLEGAIPGELFF. CDR3 coding DNA: TGTGCCAGCAGCTTAGAGGGGGCGATTCCCGGGGAGCTGTTTTTT.

The V gene is TRBV2, the J gene TRBJ1-5; tentative D call: TRBD1 (6 bases). The V end lost 9 bases, the J end lost 1 base, and 13 bases lay between the germline ends. The germline CDR1 and CDR2 sequences are SNHLY and FYNNEI. This CDR3 is 14 amino acids long. The CDR3 here is CASGWGASNQPQHF. As DNA, the CDR3 is TGTGCCAGTGGATGGGGGGCGAGCAATCAGCCCCAGCATTTT.

This sequence joins TRBV4-1 and TRBJ2-5; possible D gene TRBD2, 5 bases. V lost 2 bases and J lost 1, with 11 bases in between. CDR1 and CDR2 from the germline V gene are MGHRA and YSYEKL. This CDR3 is built from 15 residues. The CDR3 DNA follows: TGCGCCAGCAGCCAAAACAAAGCGGTCCAAGAGACCCAGTACTTC. Its translation is CASSQNKAVQETQYF.

J is TRBJ2-3 and V is TRBV5-6; no firm D call. The germline CDR1 and CDR2 sequences are SGHDT and YYEEEE. The germline V and J ends were trimmed by 4 bases and 4 bases, with 10 bases remaining between them. CDR3 length: 13 residues. CDR3 bases: TGTGCCAGCAGCCCGCTTGGCTCAGATACGCAGTATTTT. It codes for CASSPLGSDTQYF.

On this clonotype: Mismatch with germline at one junction end may stem from a read error. CDR3 region: CASSEASRGIWSF. The CDR3 DNA is TGTGCCAGCAGTGAGGCATCCCGGGGAATCTGGTCCTTC. The gene calls are TRBV6-1 and TRBJ2-7; tentatively, D is TRBD2 (5 bases). The CDR3 is 13 amino acids. Germline CDR1 MNHNS, CDR2 SASEGT.

The V gene is TRBV20-1, the J gene TRBJ2-2; 8 nucleotides line up with TRBD1. Looked up from germline, CDR1 is DFQATT and CDR2 is SNEGSKA (reference sequence). The V gene end was trimmed by 1 base and the J gene end by 0 bases; junction bases not matched to a gene: 7. The length of the CDR3 is 17 residues. CDR3 loop: CSARGGQGRPNTGELFF. The CDR3 region has the DNA TGCAGTGCTAGAGGAGGACAGGGAAGGCCGAACACCGGGGAGCTGTTTTTT.

There are a few counts of this clonotype. This CDR3 reads CASSLGAGQVYEQYF. Here the CDR3 DNA reads TGCGCCAGCAGCTTGGGGGCGGGACAAGTTTACGAGCAGTACTTC. The genes are TRBV5-1 and TRBJ2-7; D might be TRBD1 or TRBD2, each matching 6 bases. The germline V gene encodes CDR1 SGHRS and CDR2 YFSETQ. V was pared by 0 bases and J by 4 bases, with 14 bases between. The CDR3 extends over 15 amino acids.

This clonotype came up many times. V usage is TRBV5-1 and J usage is TRBJ1-1; possible D gene TRBD1, 5 bases. V lost 7 bases and J 5 bases, leaving 9 bases between the germline ends. The CDR3 has 11 amino acids. Per germline, CDR1 SGHRS and CDR2 YFSETQ. The CDR3 DNA is TGCGCCAGCCGCGAGGGGACTGAAGCTTTCTTT. Its protein is CASREGTEAFF. The variable domain in full, with the rest retrieved from reference TRBV5-1 and TRBJ1-1, is KAGVTQTPRYLIKTRGQQVTLSCSPISGHRSVSWYQQTPGQGLQFLFEYFSETQRNKGNFPGRFSGRQFSNSRSEMNVSTLELGDSALYLCASREGTEAFFGQGTRLTVV.

The V and J genes are TRBV15 and TRBJ2-5; TRBD1 aligns across 10 bases. Losses at the gene ends were 2 bases for V and 5 bases for J; bases not matched to a gene: 5. This CDR3 spans 15 amino acids. Germline V gene lookup returns CDR1 LNHNV and CDR2 YYDKDF (reference sequence). The CDR3 bases are TGTGCCACCAGCAGAAGACAGGGGGCGAGTGAGACCCAGTACTTC. It specifies CATSRRQGASETQYF.

Here the CDR3 DNA reads TGCAGCGTACGGGCCGCAGATGACACTGAAGCTTTCTTT. Its translation: CSVRAADDTEAFF. The rearrangement joins TRBV29-1 to TRBJ1-1; D not resolved. CDR1 and CDR2 (germline): SQVTM, ANQGSEA. Trimming stripped 6 bases from V and 3 bases from J, with 14 bases between. The CDR3 is 13 residues long.

The rearrangement uses TRBV2 and TRBJ2-5, with D tentatively TRBD1 (6 bases). Trimming cost V 6 bases and J 3 bases, with 20 bases left between them. The CDR3 contains 16 residues. CDR1 is SNHLY and CDR2 is FYNNEI in the germline V gene. The CDR3: CASSKGGGLREETQYF. In DNA form, the CDR3 reads TGTGCCAGCAGCAAAGGTGGGGGCCTGAGGGAAGAGACCCAGTACTTC. Using reference TRBV2 and TRBJ2-5 for the parts outside the CDR3, the full variable domain is EPEVTQTPSHQVTQMGQEVILRCVPISNHLYFYWYRQILGQKVEFLVSFYNNEISEKSEIFDDQFSVERPDGSNFTLKIRSTKLEDSAMYFCASSKGGGLREETQYFGPGTRLLVL.

This clonotype was counted a few times. The rearrangement uses TRBV4-1 and TRBJ1-2; TRBD1 agrees at 7 bases. V trimming: 0 bases; J trimming: 3 bases; junction bases outside the gene matches: 16. The CDR3 is made up of 19 amino acids. Germline V gene sequence: CDR1 MGHRA, CDR2 YSYEKL. CDR3 DNA sequence: TGCGCCAGCAGCCAAGATCAAGATCGGCAGGGGGTCTTAGACTATGGCTACACCTTC. Protein: CASSQDQDRQGVLDYGYTF.

The rearrangement uses TRBV10-1 and TRBJ1-5, with D uncertain. V shed 3 bases and J shed 3 bases, with 6 bases lying between them. The CDR3 has 13 amino acids. Germline CDR1 and CDR2: WNHNN and SYGVQD (reference sequence). The CDR3 DNA reads as TGCGCCAGCAGTGAAAACAACAATCAGCCCCAGCATTTT. Amino acids: CASSENNNQPQHF.

The chain uses TRBV4-2 and TRBJ2-7; tentatively, D is TRBD2 (6 bases). Trimming left V 2 bases short and J 6 bases short, with 14 bases between. Germline-derived CDR1 and CDR2 are LGHNA and YNFKEQ. The CDR3 is 14 residues long. DNA for the CDR3: TGTGCCAGCAGCCAACCTCGCGGGAACGGCGAGCAGTACTTC. The encoded protein is CASSQPRGNGEQYF.

This clonotype was seen a few times. The V and J genes are TRBV10-3 and TRBJ2-1; 8 bases are shared with TRBD2. The J segment lost 5 bases and the V segment lost 4 bases, leaving 1 base of the junction unmatched. The CDR3 sequence is 13 residues long. Germline V gives CDR1 ENHRY, CDR2 SYGVKD. CDR3 amino acids: CAISALADNEQFF. CDR3 nucleotides: TGTGCCATCAGTGCACTAGCGGACAATGAGCAGTTCTTC.

The chain links TRBV20-1 to TRBJ1-6; D possibly corresponds to TRBD1 (5 bases). Per germline, CDR1 DFQATT and CDR2 SNEGSKA (reference sequence). V lost 5 bases and J lost 9, with 20 bases in between. CDR3 size: 15 residues. The CDR3: CSAPRGGTGASPLHF. For the CDR3, the DNA is TGCAGTGCTCCTAGAGGCGGGACGGGCGCTTCACCCCTCCACTTT.

The V and J genes are TRBV7-9 and TRBJ2-1; 7 positions match TRBD2. The CDR3 is 16 residues long. Germline values: CDR1 SEHNR, CDR2 FQNEAQ (reference sequence). After removal of 5 bases from V and 9 bases from J, the junction contained 16 bases not matched to a gene. CDR3 residues: CASSPTSLLERGEQFF. The CDR3 DNA sequence: TGTGCCAGCAGCCCGACTAGCCTCTTGGAAAGAGGTGAGCAGTTCTTC.

In DNA, the CDR3 is TGTGCCAGCAGTTCATCCGGACTAGCGGAATACAATGAGCAGTTCTTC. Translated: CASSSSGLAEYNEQFF. V and J are TRBV12-3 or TRBV12-4 and TRBJ2-1, with 10 bases aligning to TRBD2. CDR3 length equals 16 residues. The V segment lost 4 bases and the J segment 4 bases; nucleotides outside the gene matches: 7.